The source of this TCR beta chain is a study of blood T cell repertoires in COVID-19. Looking at the study overall: Donors in the United States, Italy and Spain gave samples during acute or convalescent COVID-19. From T cells, B-cell-depleted T cells, or PBMCs came the material, which was cDNA or gDNA.

In the study's own analysis: Quantification of nucleated cells was approximated via reference gene primer amplification. The repertoire was sequenced with immunoSEQ multiplex PCR; TCRdb's copy has only in-frame clones and lacks some. V, J and clone size reflect that table, while D and trimming were determined from the DNA. The sample has about 260,000 clones, 87% seen once; the top ten hold over 2%. CDR1 and CDR2 (germline): SQVTM, ANQGSEA. The V end was cut by 2 bases, the J end by 4 bases, with 12 bases between. The CDR3 length is 14 residues. The V gene is TRBV29-1, the J gene TRBJ2-1, with TRBD1 as a possible D gene (6 bases). The specimen was peripheral blood. The sequence was obtained from a woman aged 45-60 years with acute or convalescent COVID-19. CDR3 DNA: TGCAGCGTTGAAATTTGGCAGGGGTACAATGAGCAGTTCTTC. Translated, it gives CSVEIWQGYNEQFF.